This TCR beta chain stems from a study of T-cell reconstitution after alpha-beta-depleted transplantation in children. CDR1 and CDR2 (germline): SGHTA, FQGNSA. The CDR3 loop spans 15 amino acids. Deletions cut 2 bases from V and 0 bases from J, with 8 bases between. Ten or more counts support this clonotype. Its specificity is unknown. Unique molecular identifiers were built into the TCRbeta library. MiXCR, run by TCRdb on the PCR reads, gives a single entry per CDR3 protein. Among about 150,000 distinct CDR3 sequences listed, around 10% were seen once. Notes on the study in general: Surviving recipient T cells and thymic progenitors produced the high day-60 TCRbeta diversity seen in some patients. Newly made T cells mostly supplied T-cell counts and diversity one year after transplant. Expanded clones from the graft, numbering several hundred, reportedly supplied alpha-beta T cells about two months after transplant.

This sample comprised PBMCs, obtained before TCRalphabeta/CD19-depleted stem cell transplant. The source is a boy younger than 10 with acute myeloid leukemia, due to receive a stem cell transplant. The chain couples TRBV7-2 to TRBJ2-1; D uncertain. This chain's CDR3 is CASSLYPLSYNEQFF. The CDR3 nucleotides are TGTGCCAGCAGCTTATACCCTCTCTCCTACAATGAGCAGTTCTTC.